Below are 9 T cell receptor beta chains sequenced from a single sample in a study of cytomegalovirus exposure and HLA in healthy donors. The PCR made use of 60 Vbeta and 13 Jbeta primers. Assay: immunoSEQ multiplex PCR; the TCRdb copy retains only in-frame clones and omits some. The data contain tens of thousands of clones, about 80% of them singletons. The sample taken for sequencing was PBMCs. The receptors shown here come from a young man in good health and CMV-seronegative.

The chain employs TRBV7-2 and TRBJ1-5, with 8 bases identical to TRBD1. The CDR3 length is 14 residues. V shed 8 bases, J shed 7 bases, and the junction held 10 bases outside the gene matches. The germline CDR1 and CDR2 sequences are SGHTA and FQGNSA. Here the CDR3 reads CASSGQGHTQPQHF. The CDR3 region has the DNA TGTGCCAGCTCCGGACAGGGACATACCCAGCCCCAGCATTTT.

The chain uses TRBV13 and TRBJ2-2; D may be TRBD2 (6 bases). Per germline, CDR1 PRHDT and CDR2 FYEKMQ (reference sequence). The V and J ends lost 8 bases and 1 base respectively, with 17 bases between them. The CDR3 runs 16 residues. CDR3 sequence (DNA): TGTGCCAGCCGTCCGGGGCGGGGAAGGAACACCGGGGAGCTGTTTTTT. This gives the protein CASRPGRGRNTGELFF.

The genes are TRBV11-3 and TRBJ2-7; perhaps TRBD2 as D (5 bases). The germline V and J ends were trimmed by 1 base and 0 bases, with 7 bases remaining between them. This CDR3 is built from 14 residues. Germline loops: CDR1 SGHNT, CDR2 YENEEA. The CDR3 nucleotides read TGTGCCAGCAGCTTAGCGGGGAGCTCCTACGAGCAGTACTTC. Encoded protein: CASSLAGSSYEQYF. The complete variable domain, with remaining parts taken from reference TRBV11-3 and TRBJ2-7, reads EAGVVQSPRYKIIEKKQPVAFWCNPISGHNTLYWYLQNLGQGPELLIRYENEEAVDDSQLPKDRFSAERLKGVDSTLKIQPAELGDSAVYLCASSLAGSSYEQYFGPGTRLTVT.

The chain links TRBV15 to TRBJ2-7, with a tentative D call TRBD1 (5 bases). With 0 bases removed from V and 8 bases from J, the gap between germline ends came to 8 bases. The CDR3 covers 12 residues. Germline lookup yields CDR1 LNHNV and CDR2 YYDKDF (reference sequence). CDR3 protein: CATSRESGKQYF. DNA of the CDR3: TGTGCCACCAGCAGAGAGTCAGGGAAGCAGTACTTC.

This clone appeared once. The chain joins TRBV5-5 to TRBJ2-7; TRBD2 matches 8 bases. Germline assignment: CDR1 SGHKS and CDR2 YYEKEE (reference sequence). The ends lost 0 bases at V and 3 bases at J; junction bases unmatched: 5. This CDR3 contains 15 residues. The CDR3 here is CASSLEVAGLYEQYF. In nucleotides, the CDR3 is TGTGCCAGCAGCTTGGAAGTAGCGGGACTCTACGAGCAGTACTTC.

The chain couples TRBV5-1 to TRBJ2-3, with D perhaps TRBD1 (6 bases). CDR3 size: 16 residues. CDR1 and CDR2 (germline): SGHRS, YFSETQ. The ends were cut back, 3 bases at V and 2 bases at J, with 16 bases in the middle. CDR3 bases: TGCGCCAGCAGCTATTCGGCGGTGGGACACACAGATACGCAGTATTTT. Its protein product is CASSYSAVGHTDTQYF.

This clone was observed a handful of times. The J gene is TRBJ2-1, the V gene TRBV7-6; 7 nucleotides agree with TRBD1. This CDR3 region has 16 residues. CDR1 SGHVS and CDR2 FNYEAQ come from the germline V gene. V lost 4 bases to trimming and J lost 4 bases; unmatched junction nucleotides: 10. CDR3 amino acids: CASSSTTGAPYNEQFF. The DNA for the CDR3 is TGTGCCAGCAGCTCGACCACAGGGGCCCCATACAATGAGCAGTTCTTC.

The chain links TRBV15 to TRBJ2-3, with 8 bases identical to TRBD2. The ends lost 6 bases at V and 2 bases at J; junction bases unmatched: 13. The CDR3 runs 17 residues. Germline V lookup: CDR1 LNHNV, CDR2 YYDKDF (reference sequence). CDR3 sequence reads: CATRPRPLAGSTDTQYF. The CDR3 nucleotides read TGTGCCACCAGACCTCGACCCTTAGCGGGGTCCACAGATACGCAGTATTTT.

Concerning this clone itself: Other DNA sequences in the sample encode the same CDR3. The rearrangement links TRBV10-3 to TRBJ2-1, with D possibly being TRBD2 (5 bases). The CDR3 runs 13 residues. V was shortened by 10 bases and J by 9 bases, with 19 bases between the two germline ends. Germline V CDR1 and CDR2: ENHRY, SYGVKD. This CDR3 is CATGITPAGEQFF. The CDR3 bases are TGTGCCACCGGGATTACCCCCGCCGGTGAGCAGTTCTTC.